Listed here is a single T cell receptor beta chain. The target antigen is unknown. Produced via immunoSEQ multiplex PCR; TCRdb's table is partial and in-frame only. The table records 45,000 to 75,000 clones, 77% of them present only once. This sample was included in a study of radiotherapy plus CTLA-4 blockade in lung cancer. General study findings and limits: According to reports, early shifts in blood T cell clones, alongside interferon-beta, forecast response most accurately.

Source: peripheral blood, taken from a patient treated with radiotherapy plus ipilimumab. The receptor's source is a human donor with non-small cell lung cancer who had a partial response to radiotherapy plus ipilimumab.

DNA for the CDR3: TGTGCCAGCAGTGCGCAAGGGACTACCCAGGGCGGTGAGCAGTTCTTC. Translated, it gives CASSAQGTTQGGEQFF. The chain links TRBV6-4 to TRBJ2-1, with 7 bases lining up with TRBD2. J lost 9 bases, V lost 4 bases, and 15 bases had no gene match. The CDR3 has 16 residues. The germline CDR1 and CDR2 sequences are MRHNA and SNTAGT.